Presented here are 15 T cell receptor beta chains from one specimen sequenced in a study of blood T cell repertoires in COVID-19. Clones were sequenced by immunoSEQ multiplex PCR, and TCRdb holds only the in-frame ones, with some missing. The sample contains 300,000 to 400,000 clones, about 89% of which appear only once. The sequenced sample consisted of peripheral blood. The receptor set was obtained from a woman aged 45-65 years with COVID-19, enrolled during active disease.

The rearrangement joins TRBV4-3 to TRBJ1-3, with D possibly being TRBD1 (5 bases). Germline V gene lookup returns CDR1 LGHNA and CDR2 YSLEER. CDR3 length: 17 residues. Trimming removed 6 bases from V and 0 bases from J, with 18 bases in between. The CDR3 DNA sequence: TGCGCCAGCAGTCACGATAACGGACATTACTCTGGAAACACCATATATTTT. This translates into CASSHDNGHYSGNTIYF.

The chain is built from TRBV11-2 and TRBJ1-5; TRBD1 agrees at 11 bases. V lost 4 bases, J lost 4 bases, and 6 bases stayed unmatched. Germline CDR1 reads SGHAT; CDR2 reads FQNNGV. The CDR3 length is 16 residues. The CDR3 protein is CASSSGQGARNQPQHF. The CDR3 DNA follows: TGTGCCAGCAGCTCAGGACAGGGGGCTAGGAATCAGCCCCAGCATTTT. The whole variable domain, filled in from reference TRBV11-2 and TRBJ1-5, reads EAGVAQSPRYKIIEKRQSVAFWCNPISGHATLYWYQQILGQGPKLLIQFQNNGVVDDSQLPKDRFSAERLKGVDSTLKIQPAKLEDSAVYLCASSSGQGARNQPQHFGDGTRLSIL.

This chain connects TRBV4-1 to TRBJ2-7; 9 bases map to TRBD1. CDR1 and CDR2 from the germline V gene are MGHRA and YSYEKL. This CDR3 region has 14 residues. V gave up 7 bases and J gave up 5 bases; unmatched junction bases: 9. The CDR3 region has the DNA TGCGCCAGCAAAAGAGTAGGGACAGGGAACGAGCAGTACTTC. It translates to CASKRVGTGNEQYF.

The J gene is TRBJ2-7, the V gene TRBV27; 10 bases match TRBD1. CDR3 length equals 15 residues. The junction had 8 bases not matched to a gene; V was cut back by 6 bases and J by 3 bases. The V gene's germline CDR1 is MNHEY and CDR2 SMNVEV (reference sequence). The CDR3 spells CASRATGGYVYEQYF. The DNA of the CDR3 is TGTGCCAGCAGGGCGACAGGGGGCTATGTCTACGAGCAGTACTTC.

V usage is TRBV30 and J usage is TRBJ2-2; tentative D call: TRBD2 (5 bases). The ends were cut back, 1 base at V and 8 bases at J, with 17 bases in the middle. This CDR3 has 15 residues. Germline lookup yields CDR1 GTSNPN and CDR2 SVGIG (reference sequence). CDR3 DNA: TGTGCCTGGAGTGCCGGACTGTCCGTAAATGGGGAGCTGTTTTTT. Amino acids: CAWSAGLSVNGELFF.

This clone was picked up one time. V and J are TRBV27 and TRBJ1-2; D perhaps matches TRBD1 (6 bases). The CDR3 is 17 residues long. The germline CDR1 and CDR2 sequences are MNHEY and SMNVEV (reference sequence). The germline V and J ends were trimmed by 6 bases and 0 bases, with 20 bases remaining between them. CDR3 in DNA: TGTGCCAGCAGGGGTCTACCCGGGACACCTTCTAACTATGGCTACACCTTC. Its translation is CASRGLPGTPSNYGYTF.

The CDR3 coding sequence is TGTGCCAGCAGCTTCGGGACAGGGAGTACTGAAGCTTTCTTT. This codes for CASSFGTGSTEAFF. V gene TRBV11-2 combines with J gene TRBJ1-1; TRBD1 agrees at 9 bases. The V gene end was trimmed by 3 bases and the J gene end by 5 bases; junction bases not matched to a gene: 4. Germline V gene data show CDR1 as SGHAT and CDR2 as FQNNGV. The CDR3 is 14 residues long.

DNA for the CDR3: TGTGCCAGCAGCCTAGGAGCGGGGATGGGAACTGAAGCTTTCTTT. It codes for CASSLGAGMGTEAFF. The chain carries TRBV4-2 and TRBJ1-1; D is unresolved. The CDR3 contains 15 residues. Germline V gene lookup returns CDR1 LGHNA and CDR2 YNFKEQ. V lost 4 bases to trimming and J lost 5 bases, with 17 bases between them.

The chain uses TRBV5-1 and TRBJ1-2; perhaps TRBD1 as D (6 bases). The CDR3 runs 15 residues. V lost 1 base to trimming and J lost 6 bases, with 16 bases between them. Germline lookup yields CDR1 SGHRS and CDR2 YFSETQ. The CDR3 reads CASSLYSPGEDGYTF. CDR3 in DNA: TGCGCCAGCAGCTTGTACTCCCCAGGGGAAGATGGCTACACCTTC.

The V call is TRBV19, the J call TRBJ1-1; a possible D gene is TRBD1 (6 bases). With 5 bases removed from V and 7 bases from J, the gap between germline ends came to 26 bases. The CDR3 totals 17 residues. Looked up from germline, CDR1 is LNHDA and CDR2 is SQIVND (reference sequence). The CDR3 DNA reads as TGTGCCAGTAGTCTGAGATCCGGCTGGGGGGGCCGGGTTGAAGCTTTCTTT. It is translated as CASSLRSGWGGRVEAFF.

This chain connects TRBV9 to TRBJ2-1, with 8 bases matching TRBD2. J was trimmed by 3 bases and V by 0 bases; bases with no gene match: 14. The CDR3 is 19 residues long. Germline V gene lookup returns CDR1 SGDLS and CDR2 YYNGEE. CDR3 region: CASSVAPGRGTRVYNEQFF. CDR3 bases: TGTGCCAGCAGCGTAGCTCCGGGAAGAGGGACTAGGGTCTACAATGAGCAGTTCTTC.

The rearrangement joins TRBV5-1 to TRBJ1-2; 8 bases fit TRBD1. Germline V gene sequence: CDR1 SGHRS, CDR2 YFSETQ. The CDR3 is 15 residues long. Losses at the gene ends were 4 bases for V and 3 bases for J; bases not matched to a gene: 8. The CDR3 reads CASSTGTGGYYGYTF. The CDR3 region has the DNA TGCGCCAGCAGCACCGGGACAGGAGGATACTATGGCTACACCTTC.

J is TRBJ2-3 and V is TRBV5-1, with TRBD2 matching over 8 bases. The ends lost 4 bases at V and 8 bases at J; junction bases unmatched: 15. This CDR3 contains 16 residues. From germline, CDR1 is SGHRS and CDR2 YFSETQ. CDR3 nucleotide sequence: TGCGCCAGCAGCCCTCCGGGACTAGTCGTACCGGGTACGCAGTATTTT. It translates to CASSPPGLVVPGTQYF.

The chain employs TRBV5-1 and TRBJ2-7, with a possible D match to TRBD1 (5 bases). Germline CDR1 reads SGHRS; CDR2 reads YFSETQ. CDR3 length: 14 residues. The V gene lost 1 base and the J gene lost 5 bases, with 13 bases spanning the gap. The CDR3 loop reads CASSLYGALDEQYF. The CDR3 DNA sequence: TGCGCCAGCAGCTTGTATGGGGCGCTTGACGAGCAGTACTTC.

The CDR3 sequence is CASRRGQHTEAFF. The CDR3 region has the DNA TGTGCCAGCAGGCGCGGACAGCACACTGAAGCTTTCTTT. The chain recombines TRBV12-3 or TRBV12-4 with TRBJ1-1; weak D call: TRBD1 (6 bases). V was cut by 6 bases and J by 3 bases, with 11 bases left in between. The CDR3 runs to 13 residues.